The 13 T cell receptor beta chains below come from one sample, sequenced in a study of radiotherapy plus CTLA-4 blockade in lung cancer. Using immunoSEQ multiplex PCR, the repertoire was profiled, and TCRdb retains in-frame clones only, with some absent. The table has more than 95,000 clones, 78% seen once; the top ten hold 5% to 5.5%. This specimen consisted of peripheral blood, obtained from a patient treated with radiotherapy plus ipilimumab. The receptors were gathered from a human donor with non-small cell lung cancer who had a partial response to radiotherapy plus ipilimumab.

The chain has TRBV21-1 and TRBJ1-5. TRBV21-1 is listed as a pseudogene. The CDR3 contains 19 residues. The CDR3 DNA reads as TGTGCCAGCAGCAAAGACTCACCTTGGATGGCTAGGCCCAATCAGCCCCAGCATTTT. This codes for CASSKDSPWMARPNQPQHF.

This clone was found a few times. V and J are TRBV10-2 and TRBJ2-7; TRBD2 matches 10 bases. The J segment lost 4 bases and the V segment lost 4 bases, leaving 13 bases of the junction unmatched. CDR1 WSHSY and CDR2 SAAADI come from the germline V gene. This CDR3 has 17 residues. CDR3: CASSVSLGLAVEYEQYF. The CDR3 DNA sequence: TGCGCCAGCAGTGTTTCTTTAGGACTAGCGGTTGAGTACGAGCAGTACTTC.

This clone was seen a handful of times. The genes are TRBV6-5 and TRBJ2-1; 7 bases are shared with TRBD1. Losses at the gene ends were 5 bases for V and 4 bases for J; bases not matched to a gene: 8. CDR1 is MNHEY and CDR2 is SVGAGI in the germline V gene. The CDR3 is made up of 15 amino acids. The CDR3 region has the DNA TGTGCCAGCAGTCCACAGGGGTCGGTGTACAATGAGCAGTTCTTC. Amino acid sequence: CASSPQGSVYNEQFF.

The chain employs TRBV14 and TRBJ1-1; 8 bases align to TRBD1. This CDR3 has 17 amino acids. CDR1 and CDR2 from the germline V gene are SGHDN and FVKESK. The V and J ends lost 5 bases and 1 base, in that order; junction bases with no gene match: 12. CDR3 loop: CASSTWTGIVENTEAFF. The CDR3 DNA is TGTGCCAGCAGCACATGGACAGGGATTGTGGAGAACACTGAAGCTTTCTTT. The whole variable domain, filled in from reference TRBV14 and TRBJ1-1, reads EAGVTQFPSHSVIEKGQTVTLRCDPISGHDNLYWYRRVMGKEIKFLLHFVKESKQDESGMPNNRFLAERTGGTYSTLKVQPAELEDSGVYFCASSTWTGIVENTEAFFGQGTRLTVV.

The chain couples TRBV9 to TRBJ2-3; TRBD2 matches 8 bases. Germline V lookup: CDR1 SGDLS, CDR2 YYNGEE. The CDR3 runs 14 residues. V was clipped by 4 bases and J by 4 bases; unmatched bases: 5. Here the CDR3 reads CASSRGLESDTQYF. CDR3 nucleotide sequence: TGTGCCAGCAGCCGGGGACTAGAGTCAGATACGCAGTATTTT.

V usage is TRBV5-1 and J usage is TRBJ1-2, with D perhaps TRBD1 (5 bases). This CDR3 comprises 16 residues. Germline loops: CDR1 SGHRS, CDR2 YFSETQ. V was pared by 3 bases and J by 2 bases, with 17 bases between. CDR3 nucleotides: TGCGCCAGCAGCTCGTCTACGGGCGGGGGAAACTATGGCTACACCTTC. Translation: CASSSSTGGGNYGYTF.

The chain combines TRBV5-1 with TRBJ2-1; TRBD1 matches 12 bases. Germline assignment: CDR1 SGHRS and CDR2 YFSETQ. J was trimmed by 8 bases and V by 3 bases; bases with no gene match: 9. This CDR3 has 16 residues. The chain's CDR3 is CASSSGTGGAYYEQFF. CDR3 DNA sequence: TGCGCCAGCAGCTCGGGGACAGGGGGCGCTTACTATGAGCAGTTCTTC.

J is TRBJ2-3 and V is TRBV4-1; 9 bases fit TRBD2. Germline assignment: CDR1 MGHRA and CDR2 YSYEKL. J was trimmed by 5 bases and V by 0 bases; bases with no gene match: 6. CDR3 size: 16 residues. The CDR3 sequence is CASSQDWGLARDTQYF. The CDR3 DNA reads TGCGCCAGCAGCCAAGATTGGGGACTAGCAAGAGATACGCAGTATTTT.

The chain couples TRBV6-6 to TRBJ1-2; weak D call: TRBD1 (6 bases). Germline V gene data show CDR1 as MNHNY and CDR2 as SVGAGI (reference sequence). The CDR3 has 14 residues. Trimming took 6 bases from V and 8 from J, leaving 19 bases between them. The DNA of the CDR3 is TGTGCCAGCAGCCCGGACAGACCGAAGTGGGGCTACACCTTC. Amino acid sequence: CASSPDRPKWGYTF.

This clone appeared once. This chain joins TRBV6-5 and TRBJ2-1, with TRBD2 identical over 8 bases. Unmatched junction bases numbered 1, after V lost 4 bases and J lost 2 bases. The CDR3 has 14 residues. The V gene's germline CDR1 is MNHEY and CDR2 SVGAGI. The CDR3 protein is CASSSTSAYNEQFF. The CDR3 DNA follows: TGTGCCAGCAGTTCGACTAGCGCCTACAATGAGCAGTTCTTC.

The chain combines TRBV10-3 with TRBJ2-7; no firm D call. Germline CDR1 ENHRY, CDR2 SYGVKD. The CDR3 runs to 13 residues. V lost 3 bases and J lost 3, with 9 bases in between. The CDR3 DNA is TGTGCCATCAGTGAAGCGCTAAACTACGAGCAGTACGTC. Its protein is CAISEALNYEQYV.

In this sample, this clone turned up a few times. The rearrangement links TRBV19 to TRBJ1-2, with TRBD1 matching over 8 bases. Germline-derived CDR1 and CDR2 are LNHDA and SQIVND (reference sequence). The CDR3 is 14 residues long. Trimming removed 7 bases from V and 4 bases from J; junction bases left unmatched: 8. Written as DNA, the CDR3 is TGTGCCAGTACCCCGGACAGGGCTGGCTATGGCTACACCTTC. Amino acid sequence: CASTPDRAGYGYTF.

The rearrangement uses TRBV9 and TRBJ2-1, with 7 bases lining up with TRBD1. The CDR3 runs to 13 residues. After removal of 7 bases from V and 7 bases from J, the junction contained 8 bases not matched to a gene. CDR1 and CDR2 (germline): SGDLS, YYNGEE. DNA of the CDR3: TGTGCCAGCTCCCCACAGGGGACGAATGAGCAGTTCTTC. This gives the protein CASSPQGTNEQFF.